This T cell receptor (beta chain) originates from a study of control samples from healthy donors and cancer patients. The germline CDR1 and CDR2 sequences are SGHAT and FQNNGV. Trimming at V came to 9 bases and at J to 6 bases, leaving 2 bases not matched to a gene. This CDR3 has 13 residues. Here immunoSEQ multiplex PCR was the method, and the copy in TCRdb shows in-frame clones only, minus some. The table has tens of thousands of clones, 91% seen once. V is TRBV11-2 and J is TRBJ2-1; 13 nucleotides match TRBD2. This clonotype originated in a man aged 30 to 39 with colorectal cancer. The sequenced sample consisted of PBMCs. The chain's CDR3 is CASGTSGVNEQFF. DNA for the CDR3: TGTGCCAGTGGGACTAGCGGGGTCAATGAGCAGTTCTTC.